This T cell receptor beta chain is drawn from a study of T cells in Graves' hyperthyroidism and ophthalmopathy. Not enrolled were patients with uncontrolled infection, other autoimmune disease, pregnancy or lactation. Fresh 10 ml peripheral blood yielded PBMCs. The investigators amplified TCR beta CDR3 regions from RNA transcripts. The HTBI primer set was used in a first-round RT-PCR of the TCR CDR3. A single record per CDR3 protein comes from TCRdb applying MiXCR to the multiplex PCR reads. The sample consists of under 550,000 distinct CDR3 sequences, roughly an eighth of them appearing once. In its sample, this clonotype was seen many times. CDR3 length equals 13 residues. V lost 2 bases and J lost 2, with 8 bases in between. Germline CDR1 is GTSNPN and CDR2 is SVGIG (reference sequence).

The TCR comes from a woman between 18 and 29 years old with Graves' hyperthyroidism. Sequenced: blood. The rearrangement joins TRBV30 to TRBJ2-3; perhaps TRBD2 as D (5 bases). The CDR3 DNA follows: TGTGCCTGGAGTCCGGGATCCACAGATACGCAGTATTTT. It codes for CAWSPGSTDTQYF.